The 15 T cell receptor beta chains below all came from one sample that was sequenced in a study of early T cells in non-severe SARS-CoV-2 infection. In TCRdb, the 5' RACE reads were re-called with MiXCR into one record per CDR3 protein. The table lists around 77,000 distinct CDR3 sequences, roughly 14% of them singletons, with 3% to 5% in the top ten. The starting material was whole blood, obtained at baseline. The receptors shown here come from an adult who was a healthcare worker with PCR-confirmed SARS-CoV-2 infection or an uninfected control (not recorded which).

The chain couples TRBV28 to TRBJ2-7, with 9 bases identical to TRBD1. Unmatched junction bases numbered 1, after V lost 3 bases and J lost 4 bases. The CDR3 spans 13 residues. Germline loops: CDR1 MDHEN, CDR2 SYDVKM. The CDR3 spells CASSLDRGYEQYF. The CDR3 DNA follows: TGTGCCAGCAGTTTGGACAGGGGATACGAGCAGTACTTC. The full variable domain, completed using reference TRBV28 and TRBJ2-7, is DVKVTQSSRYLVKRTGEKVFLECVQDMDHENMFWYRQDPGLGLRLIYFSYDVKMKEKGDIPEGYSVSREKKERFSLILESASTNQTSMYLCASSLDRGYEQYFGPGTRLTVT.

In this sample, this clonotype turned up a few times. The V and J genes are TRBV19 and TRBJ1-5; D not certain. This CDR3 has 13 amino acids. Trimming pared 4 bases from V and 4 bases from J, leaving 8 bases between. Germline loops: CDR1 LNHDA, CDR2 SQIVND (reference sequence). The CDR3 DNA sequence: TGTGCCAGTAGTACCGACAAGAATCAGCCCCAGCATTTT. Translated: CASSTDKNQPQHF.

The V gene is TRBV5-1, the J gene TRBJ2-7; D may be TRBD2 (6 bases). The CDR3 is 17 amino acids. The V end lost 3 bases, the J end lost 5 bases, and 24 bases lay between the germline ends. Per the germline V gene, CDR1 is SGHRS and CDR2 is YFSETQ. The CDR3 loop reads CASSSGTPPPMSHEQYF. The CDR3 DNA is TGCGCCAGCAGCTCCGGGACTCCACCTCCGATGAGCCACGAGCAGTACTTC. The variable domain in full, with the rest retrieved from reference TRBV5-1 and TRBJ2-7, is KAGVTQTPRYLIKTRGQQVTLSCSPISGHRSVSWYQQTPGQGLQFLFEYFSETQRNKGNFPGRFSGRQFSNSRSEMNVSTLELGDSALYLCASSSGTPPPMSHEQYFGPGTRLTVT.

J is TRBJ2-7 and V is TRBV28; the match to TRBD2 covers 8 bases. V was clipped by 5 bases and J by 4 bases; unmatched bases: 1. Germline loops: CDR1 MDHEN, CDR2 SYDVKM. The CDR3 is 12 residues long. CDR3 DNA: TGTGCCAGCAGTGGCGGGAGGTACGAGCAGTACTTC. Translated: CASSGGRYEQYF.

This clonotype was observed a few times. CDR3 amino acids: CASTSPGQGASLYGYTF. In DNA, the CDR3 is TGTGCCAGCACCTCGCCAGGACAGGGGGCGAGTCTCTATGGCTACACCTTC. The gene calls are TRBV28 and TRBJ1-2; the match to TRBD1 covers 11 bases. With V trimmed by 7 bases and J by 4 bases, 14 bases remained unmatched. This CDR3 is 17 amino acids long. Germline values: CDR1 MDHEN, CDR2 SYDVKM.

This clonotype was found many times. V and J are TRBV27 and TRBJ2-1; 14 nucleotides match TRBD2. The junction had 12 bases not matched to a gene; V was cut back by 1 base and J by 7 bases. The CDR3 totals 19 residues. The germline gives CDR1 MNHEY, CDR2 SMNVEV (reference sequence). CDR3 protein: CASSLLTGTSGRWANEQFF. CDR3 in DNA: TGTGCCAGCAGTTTATTGACCGGGACTAGCGGGAGATGGGCGAATGAGCAGTTCTTC.

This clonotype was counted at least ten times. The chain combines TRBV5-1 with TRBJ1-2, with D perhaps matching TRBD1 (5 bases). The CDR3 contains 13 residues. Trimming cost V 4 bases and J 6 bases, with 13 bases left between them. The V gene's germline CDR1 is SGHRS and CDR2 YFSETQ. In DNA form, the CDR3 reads TGCGCCAGCAGCCCCGGGGGTTCGAATGGCTACACCTTC. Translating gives CASSPGGSNGYTF.

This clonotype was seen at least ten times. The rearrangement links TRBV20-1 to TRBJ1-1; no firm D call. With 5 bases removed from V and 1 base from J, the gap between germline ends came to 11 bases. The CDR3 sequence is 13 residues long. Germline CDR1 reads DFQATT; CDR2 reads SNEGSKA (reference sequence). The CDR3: CSAGKDGNTEAFF. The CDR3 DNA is TGCAGTGCTGGCAAGGACGGGAACACTGAAGCTTTCTTT.

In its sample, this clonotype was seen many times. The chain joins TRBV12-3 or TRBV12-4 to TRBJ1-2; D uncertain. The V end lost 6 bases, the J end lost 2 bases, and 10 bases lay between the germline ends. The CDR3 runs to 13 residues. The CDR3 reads CASSPQSNYGYTF. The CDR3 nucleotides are TGTGCCAGCAGCCCGCAGAGCAACTATGGCTACACCTTC.

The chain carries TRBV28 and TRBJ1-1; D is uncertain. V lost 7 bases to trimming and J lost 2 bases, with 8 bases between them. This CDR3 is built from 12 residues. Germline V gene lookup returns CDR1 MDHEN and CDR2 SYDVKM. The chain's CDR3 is CASMGLNTEAFF. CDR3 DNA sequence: TGTGCCAGCATGGGATTAAACACTGAAGCTTTCTTT.

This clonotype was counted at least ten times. Here the CDR3 reads CSARDRGRGVEKLFF. The CDR3 nucleotides read TGCAGTGCTAGAGATCGAGGCAGGGGAGTTGAAAAACTGTTTTTT. The V gene is TRBV20-1, the J gene TRBJ1-4; a weak D match, TRBD1 (6 bases). Germline V gives CDR1 DFQATT, CDR2 SNEGSKA (reference sequence). The CDR3 runs 15 residues. V lost 0 bases and J 7 bases, leaving 15 bases between the germline ends.

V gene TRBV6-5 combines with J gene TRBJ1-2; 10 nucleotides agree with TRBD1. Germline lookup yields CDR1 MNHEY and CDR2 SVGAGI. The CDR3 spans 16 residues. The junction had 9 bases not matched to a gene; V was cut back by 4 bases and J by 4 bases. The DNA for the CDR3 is TGTGCCAGCAGTTCATATCGGGACAGGGGCGGCTATGGCTACACCTTC. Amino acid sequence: CASSSYRDRGGYGYTF.

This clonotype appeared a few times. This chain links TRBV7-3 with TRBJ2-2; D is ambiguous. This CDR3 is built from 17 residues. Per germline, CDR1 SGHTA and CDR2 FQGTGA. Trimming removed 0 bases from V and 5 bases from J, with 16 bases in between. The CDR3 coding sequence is TGTGCCAGCAGCTTAACGTCGCGGCAGGCCCCTACCGGGGAGCTGTTTTTT. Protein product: CASSLTSRQAPTGELFF.

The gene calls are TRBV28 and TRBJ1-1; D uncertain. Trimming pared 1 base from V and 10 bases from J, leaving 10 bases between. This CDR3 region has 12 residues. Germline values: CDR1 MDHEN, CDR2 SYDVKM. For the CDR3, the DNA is TGTGCCAGCAGTTTATTATACCGTTTAGCTTTCTTT. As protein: CASSLLYRLAFF. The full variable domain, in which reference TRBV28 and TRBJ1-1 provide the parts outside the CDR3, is DVKVTQSSRYLVKRTGEKVFLECVQDMDHENMFWYRQDPGLGLRLIYFSYDVKMKEKGDIPEGYSVSREKKERFSLILESASTNQTSMYLCASSLLYRLAFFGQGTRLTVV.

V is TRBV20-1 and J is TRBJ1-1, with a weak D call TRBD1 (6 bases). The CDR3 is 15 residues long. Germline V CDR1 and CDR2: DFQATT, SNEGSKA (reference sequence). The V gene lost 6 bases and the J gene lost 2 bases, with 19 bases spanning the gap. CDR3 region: CSADPVGRGNTEAFF. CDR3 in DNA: TGCAGTGCCGACCCTGTAGGCAGGGGAAACACTGAAGCTTTCTTT.